The present T cell receptor (beta chain) was sequenced within a study of tumor-infiltrating lymphocytes in primary liver carcinoma. As regards this clonotype: Its antigen is not identified. One junction end does not reproduce the germline sequence, and a read error may be involved.

The CDR3 totals 12 residues. Germline V gene sequence: CDR1 SEHNR, CDR2 FQNEAQ (reference sequence). Whole-study results and caveats: Overlap in tumor-adjacent and tumor-blood pairs fell below that of tumor region pairs.

A primer in the constant region served to generate TCR beta cDNA from roughly 550 ng of total RNA. Three-round nested multiplex PCR performed with slightly modified ARM-PCR produced the TCR beta libraries. The two initial PCR rounds, around 11 cycles each, used TRBV1-TRBV30 forward and C-beta reverse primers. TCRdb reprocessed the multiplex PCR reads via MiXCR and lists one record per CDR3 protein. This table has approximately 190,000 distinct CDR3 sequences, around 81% appearing once. Extraction of RNA together with DNA used roughly 18-32 mg of unsorted bulk tissue. The specimen was tumor tissue from primary liver carcinoma. The V and J genes are TRBV7-9 and TRBJ2-7; D unresolved. The receptor comes from a man aged 35 to 55 with primary liver carcinoma and hepatitis B virus infection. The CDR3 DNA is TGTGCCAGCAGCTTGTCCGGTAAGGAGCAATACTTC. Amino acid sequence: CASSLSGKEQYF.